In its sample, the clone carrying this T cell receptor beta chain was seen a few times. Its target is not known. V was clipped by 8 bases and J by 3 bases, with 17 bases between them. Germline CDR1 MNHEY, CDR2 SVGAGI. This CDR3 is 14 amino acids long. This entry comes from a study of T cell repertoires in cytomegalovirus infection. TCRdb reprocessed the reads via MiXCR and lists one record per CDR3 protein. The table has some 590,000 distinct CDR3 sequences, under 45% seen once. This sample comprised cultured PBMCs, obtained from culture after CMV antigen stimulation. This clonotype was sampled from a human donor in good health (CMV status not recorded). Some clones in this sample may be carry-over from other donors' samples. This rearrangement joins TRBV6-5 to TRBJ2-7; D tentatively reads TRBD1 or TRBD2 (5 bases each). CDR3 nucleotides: TGTGCCAGCGCCCCCGGGGCGAAGATCTACGAGCAGTACTTC. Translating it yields CASAPGAKIYEQYF.